The subject of this entry is one T cell receptor (beta chain). What it binds is not known. Researchers attached unique molecular identifiers to individual cDNA molecules. TCRdb called the 5' RACE reads again in MiXCR, with one record for every CDR3 protein. The table has approximately 69,000 distinct CDR3 sequences, about 12% seen once. The data originate from a study of early T cells in non-severe SARS-CoV-2 infection. Study-level information: Sequenced bulk RNA came from whole blood that was unsorted, and chains were unpaired. Study results and caveats: CD4 and private specificities were missed by VDJdb matching, which favored anti-spike CD8 responses.

Germline V CDR1 and CDR2: SGHTA, FQGNSA. There are 13 residues in the CDR3. The V end lost 3 bases, the J end lost 5 bases, and 10 bases lay between the germline ends. This receptor was taken from an adult who was a healthcare worker with PCR-confirmed SARS-CoV-2 infection or an uninfected control (not recorded which). Sample: whole blood. The rearrangement links TRBV7-2 to TRBJ2-5; D is possibly TRBD2 (5 bases). The CDR3 reads CASSFDPGETQYF. CDR3 DNA sequence: TGTGCCAGCAGCTTTGACCCGGGGGAGACCCAGTACTTC.